Listed below are T cell receptor beta chains from one sample, sequenced in a study of blood T cell repertoires in COVID-19. Assay: immunoSEQ multiplex PCR; the TCRdb copy retains only in-frame clones and omits some. The sample contains some 150,000 clones, about 85% of which appear only once. The sample was peripheral blood. The receptors were sampled from a man aged 60 to 75 with COVID-19, enrolled during active disease. Both conserved end residues are part of each CDR3. A D gene is named only where the DNA matches it firmly. For some rows the clone size is stated as once, few or many, or as a class when expanded; others skip it.

d_call,v_call,j_call,clone_size,cdr3_aa,cdr3_nt
TRBD1,TRBV28,TRBJ1-3,NA,CASSRTGGLRAWDSGNTIYF,TGTGCCAGCAGTCGGACAGGGGGGCTGCGGGCGTGGGACTCTGGAAACACCATATATTTT
TRBD2,TRBV19,TRBJ2-2,NA,CASSTLAGKNTGELFF,TGTGCCAGTAGTACCCTAGCGGGAAAGAACACCGGGGAGCTGTTTTTT
TRBD1,TRBV19,TRBJ1-5,NA,CASSMIPGTGNSNQPQHF,TGTGCCAGTAGTATGATTCCCGGGACAGGGAATAGCAATCAGCCCCAGCATTTT
NA,TRBV9,TRBJ2-2,once,CASSPGGRDTGELFF,TGTGCCAGCAGCCCCGGGGGTAGAGACACCGGGGAGCTGTTTTTT
NA,TRBV5-5,TRBJ1-4,NA,CASSPQAADLREKLFF,TGTGCCAGCAGCCCTCAAGCGGCGGACCTAAGAGAAAAACTGTTTTTT
NA,TRBV12-3/TRBV12-4,TRBJ1-1,few,CASSFWANTEAFF,TGTGCCAGCAGTTTCTGGGCGAACACTGAAGCTTTCTTT
TRBD1,TRBV2,TRBJ2-6,NA,CASYRDRANSGANVLTF,TGTGCCAGCTACCGGGACAGGGCCAACTCTGGGGCCAACGTCCTGACTTTC
NA,TRBV6-5,TRBJ2-7,NA,CASSHEQGYEQYF,TGTGCCAGCAGTCACGAACAGGGATACGAGCAGTACTTC
NA,TRBV4-2,TRBJ1-4,NA,CASSQGILGEKLFF,TGTGCCAGCAGCCAAGGGATCCTCGGGGAAAAACTGTTTTTT
NA,TRBV7-2,TRBJ1-1,NA,CASSLGGRGNTEAFF,TGTGCCAGCAGCTTGGGTGGACGGGGGAACACTGAAGCTTTCTTT
NA,TRBV9,TRBJ2-6,NA,CASSEGDSGANVLTF,TGTGCCAGCAGCGAGGGGGACTCTGGGGCCAACGTCCTGACTTTC
TRBD1,TRBV7-2,TRBJ1-6,NA,CASSKGQGASPLHF,TGTGCCAGCAGCAAGGGACAGGGCGCTTCACCCCTCCACTTT
NA,TRBV15,TRBJ2-7,NA,CATSRGAVYEQYF,TGTGCCACCAGCAGAGGAGCGGTCTACGAGCAGTACTTC
NA,TRBV30,TRBJ1-2,few,CAWSVPGYITYGYTF,TGTGCCTGGAGTGTGCCAGGGTATATTACCTATGGCTACACCTTC
TRBD2,TRBV7-9,TRBJ2-5,once,CASSLSYVGGSLETQYF,TGTGCCAGCAGCTTGTCGTATGTGGGCGGGAGTCTTGAGACCCAGTACTTC
TRBD1,TRBV27,TRBJ1-2,NA,CASGKRGTGGRSGYGYTF,TGTGCCAGCGGGAAGCGCGGGACAGGGGGCAGGTCCGGCTATGGCTACACCTTC
NA,TRBV7-2,TRBJ1-4,NA,CASSLAMGRLNEKLFF,TGTGCCAGCAGCTTAGCGATGGGCAGATTAAATGAAAAACTGTTTTTT
TRBD2,TRBV29-1,TRBJ2-3,NA,CSVGIAGRGDTQYF,TGCAGCGTTGGGATAGCGGGGCGAGGCGATACGCAGTATTTT
NA,TRBV5-6,TRBJ2-7,NA,CASSRDRFSYEQYF,TGTGCCAGCAGCCGCGACAGGTTTTCCTACGAGCAGTACTTC
NA,TRBV5-1,TRBJ1-1,NA,CASSLSTGTNTEAFF,TGCGCCAGCAGCTTGTCTACAGGGACGAACACTGAAGCTTTCTTT
TRBD2,TRBV30,TRBJ2-1,NA,CAWSDAGTSGRSSYNEQFF,TGTGCCTGGAGTGACGCCGGGACTAGCGGGAGGAGCTCCTACAATGAGCAGTTCTTC
TRBD1,TRBV5-1,TRBJ1-6,few,CASSLSTGGRGSPLHF,TGCGCCAGCAGCTTGTCGACAGGGGGAAGGGGTTCACCCCTCCACTTT
TRBD2,TRBV11-3,TRBJ2-3,NA,CASSLVQRERSDTQYF,TGTGCCAGCAGCTTAGTCCAGCGGGAGAGGTCAGATACGCAGTATTTT
TRBD1,TRBV7-2,TRBJ1-1,once,CASSSGTVNTEAFF,TGTGCCAGCAGCTCAGGGACAGTAAACACTGAAGCTTTCTTT
NA,TRBV2,TRBJ1-3,NA,CASSVQGQAGNTIYF,TGTGCCAGCAGTGTCCAGGGTCAGGCTGGAAACACCATATATTTT
TRBD2,TRBV6-5,TRBJ2-5,NA,CASSSGGAGETQYF,TGTGCCAGCAGTAGCGGGGGGGCAGGGGAGACCCAGTACTTC
NA,TRBV28,TRBJ1-2,NA,CASISGTRHGYTF,TGTGCCAGCATTTCCGGGACACGCCATGGCTACACCTTC
NA,TRBV24-1,TRBJ1-5,NA,CATSDINNQPQHF,TGTGCCACCAGTGACATCAACAATCAGCCCCAGCATTTT
NA,TRBV3-1/TRBV3-2,TRBJ1-4,few,CASSPSANEKLFF,TGTGCCAGCAGCCCATCGGCTAATGAAAAACTGTTTTTT
NA,TRBV7-2,TRBJ2-7,NA,CASSLFRSYEQYF,TGTGCCAGCAGCTTATTCAGGTCCTACGAGCAGTACTTC
TRBD2,TRBV6-2/TRBV6-3,TRBJ2-3,NA,CASSPGLAETTDTQYF,TGTGCCAGCAGTCCGGGACTAGCGGAAACCACAGATACGCAGTATTTT
NA,TRBV14,TRBJ2-3,few,CASSPLLEGHTQYF,TGTGCCAGCAGCCCACTTTTGGAGGGCCATACGCAGTATTTT
NA,TRBV5-5,TRBJ1-2,NA,CASSSSYGYTF,TGTGCCAGCAGCTCGAGCTATGGCTACACCTTC
NA,TRBV7-2,TRBJ1-3,NA,CASTGEGSGNTIYF,TGTGCCAGCACGGGGGAAGGCTCTGGAAACACCATATATTTT
NA,TRBV5-1,TRBJ1-5,NA,CASSLGAGPIGPQHF,TGCGCCAGCAGCTTGGGAGCAGGCCCCATCGGACCCCAGCATTTT
NA,TRBV18,TRBJ1-4,few,CASSPQGTNEKLFF,TGTGCCAGCTCACCTCAGGGGACTAATGAAAAACTGTTTTTT
TRBD1,TRBV19,TRBJ2-2,once,CASRGQGDGELFF,TGTGCCAGTAGGGGACAGGGAGACGGGGAGCTGTTTTTT
NA,TRBV21-1,TRBJ2-3,NA,CASSKRRGLAGEFSTDTQYF,TGTGCCAGCAGCAAAAGGCGGGGACTAGCGGGGGAGTTTAGCACAGATACGCAGTATTTT
TRBD1,TRBV30,TRBJ1-3,NA,CAWSGQTGTGNTIYF,TGTGCCTGGAGTGGCCAGACAGGGACTGGAAACACCATATATTTT
TRBD1,TRBV7-2,TRBJ2-7,NA,CASSARTGSAYEQYF,TGTGCCAGCAGCGCGCGGACAGGGTCCGCCTACGAGCAGTACTTC
NA,TRBV7-2,TRBJ1-5,NA,CASSPGTPNQPQHF,TGTGCCAGCAGCCCCGGGACACCCAATCAGCCCCAGCATTTT
TRBD1,TRBV7-6,TRBJ1-2,few,CASSTRQGLNGYTF,TGTGCCAGCAGCACCAGACAGGGATTGAACGGCTACACCTTC
TRBD1,TRBV2,TRBJ1-2,NA,CASSSGTGVGYGYTF,TGTGCCAGCAGTTCCGGGACAGGGGTAGGGTATGGCTACACCTTC
TRBD2,TRBV5-1,TRBJ2-3,NA,CASSLDLAALVDTQYF,TGCGCCAGCAGCTTGGATCTAGCGGCCCTCGTGGATACGCAGTATTTT
NA,TRBV6-1,TRBJ1-3,NA,CASSEVSSGNTIYF,TGTGCCAGCAGTGAAGTGAGCTCTGGAAACACCATATATTTT
NA,TRBV7-9,TRBJ1-2,NA,CASSPGENGYTF,TGTGCCAGCAGCCCCGGTGAAAATGGCTACACCTTC
NA,TRBV7-2,TRBJ2-5,NA,CASSLYGFQETQYF,TGTGCCAGCAGCCTATACGGGTTTCAAGAGACCCAGTACTTC
NA,TRBV5-8,TRBJ2-7,NA,CASRQGQIGSYEQYF,TGTGCCAGCAGACAAGGACAGATCGGATCCTACGAGCAGTACTTC
NA,TRBV6-5,TRBJ1-1,NA,CASRRQNMNTEAFF,TGTGCCAGCAGAAGACAGAATATGAACACTGAAGCTTTCTTT
NA,TRBV6-2/TRBV6-3,TRBJ2-4,few,CASSLPGKNIQYF,TGTGCCAGCAGTCTTCCAGGGAAAAACATTCAGTACTTC
NA,TRBV6-4,TRBJ1-2,NA,CASSATQGLGGYTF,TGTGCCAGCAGCGCAACTCAGGGGCTGGGTGGCTACACCTTC
NA,TRBV19,TRBJ1-1,NA,CASSEQGTEAFF,TGTGCCAGTAGTGAACAGGGAACTGAAGCTTTCTTT
TRBD1,TRBV4-3,TRBJ1-3,NA,CASSQGPGQDSGNTIYF,TGCGCCAGCAGCCAAGGGCCGGGACAGGACTCTGGAAACACCATATATTTT
TRBD1,TRBV15,TRBJ1-1,NA,CATSSGPGGQHTEAFF,TGTGCCACCAGCAGCGGACCAGGGGGGCAGCACACTGAAGCTTTCTTT
NA,TRBV5-5,TRBJ1-4,few,CASSVGHREEKLFF,TGTGCCAGCAGCGTGGGACATCGGGAAGAAAAACTGTTTTTT